This T cell receptor beta chain was documented in a study of cytomegalovirus exposure and HLA in healthy donors. Notes on this clone: Its target is not known.

Points from the study as a whole: Earlier findings revealed that most TCR beta V segments proved productive either about 87% or about 30% of the time. Whilst most TCR sequences proved rare, a subset of public TCRs occurred across many donors.

Use of 60 Vbeta and 13 Jbeta primers characterized the PCR. Some clones are missing from TCRdb's copy, which holds only in-frame ones; the method was immunoSEQ multiplex PCR. This table holds about 120,000 clones, 79% found once. Germline V CDR1 and CDR2: MNHEY, SVGAGI. The CDR3 is 13 residues long. The V end lost 2 bases, the J end lost 6 bases, and 7 bases lay between the germline ends. The chain recombines TRBV6-5 with TRBJ2-2; tentative D call: TRBD2 (5 bases). This TCR derives from a man aged 25 to 40 in good health and CMV-seropositive. The sequenced sample consisted of PBMCs. The CDR3 reads CASSYVGAGELFF. The CDR3, as DNA: TGTGCCAGCAGTTACGTCGGGGCCGGGGAGCTGTTTTTT.